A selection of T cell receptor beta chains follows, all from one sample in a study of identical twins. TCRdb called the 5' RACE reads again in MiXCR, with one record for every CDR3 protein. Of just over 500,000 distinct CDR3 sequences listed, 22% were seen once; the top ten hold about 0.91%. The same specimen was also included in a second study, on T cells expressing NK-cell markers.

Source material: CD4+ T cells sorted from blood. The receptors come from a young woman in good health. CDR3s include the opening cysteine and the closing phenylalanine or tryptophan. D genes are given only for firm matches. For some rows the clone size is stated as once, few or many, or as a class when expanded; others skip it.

CDR3 DNA: TGTGCCACCAGCGCCAGGGGCCCCGGGGAGCTGTTTTTT
CDR3 protein: CATSARGPGELFF
J gene: TRBJ2-2
V gene: TRBV15
D gene: -
clone size: -

CDR3 DNA: TGTGCCTGGGGCGCCCTCGCGGGAGGTCGGGACATTCAGTACTTC
CDR3 protein: CAWGALAGGRDIQYF
J gene: TRBJ2-4
V gene: TRBV30
D gene: TRBD2
clone size: -

CDR3 DNA: TGTGCCAGCAGTGAAGCGCGGGGCAGTAGCTCCTACAATGAGCAGTTCTTC
CDR3 protein: CASSEARGSSSYNEQFF
J gene: TRBJ2-1
V gene: TRBV6-1
D gene: -
clone size: -

CDR3 DNA: TGCGCCAGCAGCTTGGCCCTTCTGGGAGTTGGCAATGAGCAGTTCTTC
CDR3 protein: CASSLALLGVGNEQFF
J gene: TRBJ2-1
V gene: TRBV5-1
D gene: -
clone size: few

CDR3 DNA: TGTGCCAGCAGATGGACTAGCCTCGGCAATGAGCAGTTCTTC
CDR3 protein: CASRWTSLGNEQFF
J gene: TRBJ2-1
V gene: TRBV12-3/TRBV12-4
D gene: TRBD2
clone size: few

CDR3 DNA: TGCGCCAGCAGCTTGGTTTGGGATGAGCAGTTCTTC
CDR3 protein: CASSLVWDEQFF
J gene: TRBJ2-1
V gene: TRBV5-1
D gene: -
clone size: -

CDR3 DNA: TGCAGTGCCTATAACCCGGGACTAGGGAGCTACGAGCAGTACTTC
CDR3 protein: CSAYNPGLGSYEQYF
J gene: TRBJ2-7
V gene: TRBV20-1
D gene: TRBD2
clone size: -

CDR3 DNA: TGTGCCAGCAGCCGACTACAATTTAAACTAAGCGGTTTTTCCTACGAGCAGTACTTC
CDR3 protein: CASSRLQFKLSGFSYEQYF
J gene: TRBJ2-7
V gene: TRBV7-6
D gene: -
clone size: few

CDR3 DNA: TGTGCCTCTACAGCGCGAGGGGTCGAGACCCAGTACTTC
CDR3 protein: CASTARGVETQYF
J gene: TRBJ2-5
V gene: TRBV12-3/TRBV12-4
D gene: -
clone size: -

CDR3 DNA: TGCAGTGCTAAACAGGGGGGAGAGACCCAGTACTTC
CDR3 protein: CSAKQGGETQYF
J gene: TRBJ2-5
V gene: TRBV20-1
D gene: TRBD1
clone size: -

CDR3 DNA: TGTGCCAGCAGTTTTTCCGACAGGGTTAGCTTTGGCTACACCTTC
CDR3 protein: CASSFSDRVSFGYTF
J gene: TRBJ1-2
V gene: TRBV27
D gene: TRBD1
clone size: -

CDR3 DNA: TGTGCCATCTTGTCGGGGGCTGAAGCTTTCTTT
CDR3 protein: CAILSGAEAFF
J gene: TRBJ1-1
V gene: TRBV10-3
D gene: -
clone size: -

CDR3 DNA: TGTGCCAGCAGGGCATACAACGACGAGCAGTACTTC
CDR3 protein: CASRAYNDEQYF
J gene: TRBJ2-7
V gene: TRBV25-1
D gene: -
clone size: -